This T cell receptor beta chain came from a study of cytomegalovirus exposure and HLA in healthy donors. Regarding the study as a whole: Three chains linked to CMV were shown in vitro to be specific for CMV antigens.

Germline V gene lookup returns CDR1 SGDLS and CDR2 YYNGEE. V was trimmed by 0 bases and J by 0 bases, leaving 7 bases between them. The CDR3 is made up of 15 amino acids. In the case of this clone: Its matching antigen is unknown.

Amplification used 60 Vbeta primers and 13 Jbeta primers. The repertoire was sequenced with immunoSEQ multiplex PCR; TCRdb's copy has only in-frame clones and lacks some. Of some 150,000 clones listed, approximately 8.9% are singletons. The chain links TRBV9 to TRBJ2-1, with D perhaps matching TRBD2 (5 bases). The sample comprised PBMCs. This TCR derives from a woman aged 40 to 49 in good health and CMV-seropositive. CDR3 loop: CASSVGRFSYNEQFF. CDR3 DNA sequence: TGTGCCAGCAGCGTAGGGAGGTTCTCCTACAATGAGCAGTTCTTC. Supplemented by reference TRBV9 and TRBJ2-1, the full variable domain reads DSGVTQTPKHLITATGQRVTLRCSPRSGDLSVYWYQQSLDQGLQFLIQYYNGEERAKGNILERFSAQQFPDLHSELNLSSLELGDSALYFCASSVGRFSYNEQFFGPGTRLTVL.